The 19 T cell receptor beta chains given below trace back to one sample, sequenced in a study of regulatory T cells in long-lasting Graves disease. Regarding time point: newly diagnosed GD, antithyroid drugs for less than 3 months. Preparation of the TCR library used RNA extracted from PBMCs. The authors built TCR beta libraries using iRepertoire HTBI primers and Arm-PCR of CDR3 regions. TCRdb reanalysed the multiplex PCR reads using MiXCR and keeps one entry per CDR3 protein. The sample consists of some 560,000 distinct CDR3 sequences, around 15% of them appearing once. This same sample was also part of a study on T cells in Graves' hyperthyroidism and ophthalmopathy.

The sequencing here drew on peripheral blood mononuclear cells (PBMCs), taken at new diagnosis, from a patient treated with antithyroid drugs. The receptors were gathered from a woman aged 35-60 years with Graves disease.

At least ten counts were recorded for this clonotype. The germline gene is not matched at one end of the junction; a read error may be the cause. V gene TRBV13 combines with J gene TRBJ1-1; D is possibly TRBD1 (5 bases). CDR3 length: 13 residues. Germline CDR1 PRHDT, CDR2 FYEKMQ (reference sequence). The CDR3 DNA follows: TGTGGCAGCATCACGGGCGGGGGCACTGAAGCTTTCTTT. Residues: CGSITGGGTEAFF.

The gene calls are TRBV7-9 and TRBJ2-1; 13 positions agree with TRBD2. The junction had 8 bases not matched to a gene; V was cut back by 3 bases and J by 12 bases. CDR1 SEHNR and CDR2 FQNEAQ come from the germline V gene (reference sequence). This CDR3 contains 15 residues. CDR3: CASSLTSGGSYMQFF. In DNA form, the CDR3 reads TGTGCCAGCAGCTTGACTAGCGGGGGGTCCTATATGCAGTTCTTC.

This clonotype was observed many times. This chain uses TRBV29-1 with TRBJ2-3, with D possibly being TRBD1 (6 bases). V was cut by 6 bases and J by 6 bases, with 19 bases left in between. CDR1 and CDR2 (germline): SQVTM, ANQGSEA. The CDR3 is made up of 14 amino acids. CDR3: CSVSGTPLVDTQYF. The CDR3 DNA reads TGCAGCGTGAGTGGGACACCGCTGGTGGATACGCAGTATTTT.

The rearrangement uses TRBV10-3 and TRBJ1-1, with unresolved D. Germline V lookup: CDR1 ENHRY, CDR2 SYGVKD. The CDR3 loop spans 13 amino acids. V dropped 9 bases and J dropped 1 base, with 12 bases sitting between them. The CDR3, as DNA: TGTGCCATTGCGACGGCATCGAACACTGAAGCTTTCTTT. Translation: CAIATASNTEAFF.

This clonotype was found many times. The chain is built from TRBV20-1 and TRBJ1-6; D not resolved. Germline V gene lookup returns CDR1 DFQATT and CDR2 SNEGSKA (reference sequence). The CDR3 has 17 residues. V shed 0 bases and J shed 0 bases, with 12 bases lying between them. In DNA, the CDR3 is TGCAGTGCTAGAGAGATAGTCCGGGACTCCTATAATTCACCCCTCCACTTT. This sequence encodes CSAREIVRDSYNSPLHF.

Many counts were recorded for this clonotype. J is TRBJ1-1 and V is TRBV2; D uncertain. Germline CDR1 SNHLY, CDR2 FYNNEI. V lost 6 bases to trimming and J lost 10 bases, with 18 bases between them. The CDR3 sequence is 13 residues long. DNA for the CDR3: TGTGCCAGCAGCGACCGGGAGCCAAATGCAGCTTTCTTT. Translation gives CASSDREPNAAFF.

The count of this clonotype is one. The rearrangement joins TRBV19 to TRBJ1-3; D is perhaps TRBD1 (5 bases). Trimming took 7 bases from V and 0 from J, leaving 16 bases between them. CDR1 is LNHDA and CDR2 is SQIVND in the germline V gene (reference sequence). The length of the CDR3 is 16 residues. The CDR3 loop is CASTITGDLSGNTIYF. The CDR3 nucleotides read TGTGCCAGTACCATAACGGGGGATCTCTCTGGAAACACCATATATTTT.

As DNA, the CDR3 is TGTGCCAGCAGCTTAGCGGAGGGGGCGGACACTGAAGCTTTCTTT. Its translation: CASSLAEGADTEAFF. The chain combines TRBV7-3 with TRBJ1-1; 7 bases map to TRBD1. The junction had 6 bases not matched to a gene; V was cut back by 2 bases and J by 3 bases. CDR3 size: 15 residues. The germline gives CDR1 SGHTA, CDR2 FQGTGA. Full variable domain (outside the CDR3, taken from reference TRBV7-3 and TRBJ1-1): GAGVSQTPSNKVTEKGKYVELRCDPISGHTALYWYRQSLGQGPEFLIYFQGTGAADDSGLPNDRFFAVRPEGSVSTLKIQRTERGDSAVYLCASSLAEGADTEAFFGQGTRLTVV.

This clonotype was counted many times. This chain connects TRBV10-2 to TRBJ1-3; 10 nucleotides agree with TRBD1. Trimming cost V 3 bases and J 0 bases; bases outside gene matches: 5. The germline gives CDR1 WSHSY, CDR2 SAAADI. This CDR3 has 17 residues. The CDR3 nucleotides read TGCGCCAGCAGTGACCATGGGACAGGGGTCTCTGGAAACACCATATATTTT. It encodes CASSDHGTGVSGNTIYF.

This clonotype was recorded at least ten times. J is TRBJ2-5 and V is TRBV27; the D gene is possibly TRBD1 (6 bases). This CDR3 comprises 17 residues. Trimming shortened V by 1 base and J by 2 bases, and 17 bases separated the two germline ends. CDR1 MNHEY and CDR2 SMNVEV come from the germline V gene (reference sequence). The CDR3 DNA reads as TGTGCCAGCAGTTTATACAGGGTCAGCGACCCTCAAGAGACCCAGTACTTC. Translating gives CASSLYRVSDPQETQYF.

This clonotype showed up many times. V gene TRBV11-3 combines with J gene TRBJ2-3; 14 positions match TRBD2. The CDR3 is made up of 18 amino acids. CDR1 SGHNT and CDR2 YENEEA come from the germline V gene. Trimming at V came to 5 bases and at J to 0 bases, leaving 7 bases not matched to a gene. CDR3 in DNA: TGTGCCAGCAGCCATGGACTAGCGGGGGGTCCTAGCACAGATACGCAGTATTTT. Protein sequence: CASSHGLAGGPSTDTQYF.

This clonotype was found a few times. The rearrangement joins TRBV20-1 to TRBJ2-3; the D is unclear. The CDR3 has 11 residues. Germline CDR1 is DFQATT and CDR2 is SNEGSKA (reference sequence). V dropped 0 bases and J dropped 5 bases, with 3 bases sitting between them. This chain's CDR3 is CSAREGDTQYF. In DNA form, the CDR3 reads TGCAGTGCTAGAGAGGGAGATACGCAGTATTTT.

As regards this clonotype: This may be a read error, as it is one base from a much larger clone. The chain links TRBV2 to TRBJ1-1, with a weak D call TRBD1 (5 bases). Looked up from germline, CDR1 is SNHLY and CDR2 is FYNNEI. Trimming shortened V by 6 bases and J by 6 bases, and 8 bases separated the two germline ends. The CDR3 covers 11 residues. CDR3 protein: CASRDNAEAFF. The CDR3 DNA sequence: TGTGCCAGCAGGGACAACGCTGAAGCTTTCTTT.

This chain connects TRBV12-3 or TRBV12-4 to TRBJ1-2, with TRBD1 identical over 9 bases. This CDR3 is built from 15 residues. V lost 4 bases, J lost 5 bases, and 8 bases stayed unmatched. In nucleotides, the CDR3 is TGTGCCAGCAGTTCCCGGACAGGGGCTGGATATGGCTACACCTTC. Translating gives CASSSRTGAGYGYTF.

The V gene is TRBV19, the J gene TRBJ2-1, with TRBD1 identical over 8 bases. The V segment lost 1 base and the J segment 4 bases; nucleotides outside the gene matches: 0. This CDR3 comprises 14 residues. Germline V gene data show CDR1 as LNHDA and CDR2 as SQIVND (reference sequence). CDR3 protein: CASSIGTGYNEQFF. DNA for the CDR3: TGTGCCAGTAGTATAGGGACAGGGTACAATGAGCAGTTCTTC.

In regard to this clonotype: This probably arose from a read error, given a far larger clone one base away. The chain is built from TRBV7-9 and TRBJ2-3; no clear D. Trimming stripped 4 bases from V and 4 bases from J, with 15 bases between. This CDR3 has 15 amino acids. Germline V CDR1 and CDR2: SEHNR, FQNEAQ (reference sequence). The CDR3, as DNA: TGTGCCAGCAGCTCGATGATCGCCCTTCCAGATACGCAGTATTTT. The encoded protein is CASSSMIALPDTQYF. Full variable domain (outside the CDR3, taken from reference TRBV7-9 and TRBJ2-3): DTGVSQNPRHKITKRGQNVTFRCDPISEHNRLYWYRQTLGQGPEFLTYFQNEAQLEKSRLLSDRFSAERPKGSFSTLEIQRTEQGDSAMYLCASSSMIALPDTQYFGPGTRLTVL.

This clonotype was picked up many times. The J gene is TRBJ1-5, the V gene TRBV20-1; tentative D call: TRBD1 (5 bases). CDR3 length: 15 amino acids. The ends were cut back, 3 bases at V and 1 base at J, with 13 bases in the middle. In germline, CDR1 is DFQATT, CDR2 SNEGSKA (reference sequence). The CDR3 DNA reads TGCAGTGCTAGCGGAGGGGCTTCAAGCAATCAGCCCCAGCATTTT. Protein sequence: CSASGGASSNQPQHF.

The rearrangement links TRBV29-1 to TRBJ2-1, with 9 bases fitting TRBD2. CDR3 length equals 14 residues. Germline loops: CDR1 SQVTM, CDR2 ANQGSEA. After removal of 4 bases from V and 9 bases from J, the junction contained 10 bases not matched to a gene. Here the CDR3 DNA reads TGCAGCGTTGGAGGCGGGGGGGCCCTCCGTGAGCAGTTCTTC. Protein product: CSVGGGGALREQFF.

In this sample, this clonotype turned up many times. The rearrangement uses TRBV20-1 and TRBJ2-7; 7 nucleotides agree with TRBD2. Looked up from germline, CDR1 is DFQATT and CDR2 is SNEGSKA (reference sequence). V trimming: 6 bases; J trimming: 2 bases; junction bases outside the gene matches: 10. CDR3 length: 14 residues. CDR3 protein: CSALRGAGAYEQYF. Here the CDR3 DNA reads TGCAGTGCCCTCCGAGGGGCGGGGGCCTACGAGCAGTACTTC.